Presented here are 27 T cell receptor beta chains from one specimen sequenced in a study of blood T cell repertoires in COVID-19. Assay used: immunoSEQ multiplex PCR; TCRdb lists only in-frame clones, some missing. The data show about 170,000 clones, around 87% seen once. The sequenced material came from peripheral blood. These receptors all come from a woman at least 80 years old with COVID-19, enrolled during active disease.

This clone has only a few counts. The J gene is TRBJ1-2, the V gene TRBV20-1, with D tentatively TRBD1 (5 bases). V was clipped by 3 bases and J by 6 bases, with 23 bases between them. CDR1 and CDR2 (germline): DFQATT, SNEGSKA (reference sequence). The CDR3 is made up of 16 amino acids. Here the CDR3 reads CSASFWPPAAGNGYTF. The CDR3 nucleotides read TGCAGTGCTAGTTTTTGGCCACCGGCGGCAGGGAATGGCTACACCTTC.

This chain links TRBV6-2 or TRBV6-3 with TRBJ2-7; D is perhaps TRBD1 (5 bases). Between the trimmed V and J ends, which lost 6 bases and 3 bases, there was a span of 15 bases. CDR3 length: 14 amino acids. Germline CDR1 is MNHEY and CDR2 is SVGEGT. As DNA, the CDR3 is TGTGCCAGCAGCGAAACAGGTTCTCTCTACGAGCAGTACTTC. It yields the protein CASSETGSLYEQYF.

This clone has just one count. The CDR3 sequence: CASSLAAATHTEAFF. In nucleotides, the CDR3 is TGTGCCAGCAGCTTAGCCGCCGCAACACACACTGAAGCTTTCTTT. The chain uses TRBV11-2 and TRBJ1-1; D is unresolved. The V end was cut by 1 base, the J end by 3 bases, with 12 bases between. The CDR3 extends over 15 amino acids. The germline V gene has CDR1 SGHAT and CDR2 FQNNGV.

This chain links TRBV19 with TRBJ1-5; D gene uncertain. Trimming took off 5 bases at V and 0 bases at J, with 11 bases between the two ends. There are 15 residues in the CDR3. Germline CDR1 and CDR2: LNHDA and SQIVND (reference sequence). The CDR3 is CASSSQQFSNQPQHF. The DNA for the CDR3 is TGTGCCAGTAGTTCCCAACAGTTTAGCAATCAGCCCCAGCATTTT.

The chain uses TRBV19 and TRBJ1-3, with TRBD1 matching over 7 bases. This CDR3 has 16 amino acids. The ends lost 3 bases at V and 0 bases at J; junction bases unmatched: 5. Per germline, CDR1 LNHDA and CDR2 SQIVND (reference sequence). In nucleotides, the CDR3 is TGTGCCAGTAGTATGCAGAGGGACAGCTCTGGAAACACCATATATTTT. Translation gives CASSMQRDSSGNTIYF.

This chain uses TRBV5-1 with TRBJ2-1; 8 nucleotides align to TRBD2. After removal of 3 bases from V and 3 bases from J, the junction contained 8 bases not matched to a gene. The germline V gene encodes CDR1 SGHRS and CDR2 YFSETQ. The CDR3 extends over 16 amino acids. The chain's CDR3 is CASSSGLAGRYNEQFF. CDR3 nucleotides: TGCGCCAGCAGCTCCGGCTTAGCGGGGCGCTACAATGAGCAGTTCTTC.

This sequence joins TRBV6-5 and TRBJ2-2, with 7 bases that match TRBD1. Trimming removed 2 bases from V and 4 bases from J; junction bases left unmatched: 4. Germline CDR1 reads MNHEY; CDR2 reads SVGAGI. The CDR3 totals 15 residues. CDR3 region: CASSYEGTVTGELFF. CDR3 coding DNA: TGTGCCAGCAGTTACGAAGGGACAGTCACCGGGGAGCTGTTTTTT.

Regarding this clone: Germline and junction disagree at one end, which may indicate a read error. V is TRBV7-7 and J is TRBJ2-5, with TRBD1 as a possible D gene (5 bases). The germline V gene encodes CDR1 SSHAT and CDR2 FNYEAQ (reference sequence). The CDR3 covers 15 residues. This CDR3 reads CASSLGGAAQETQYF. CDR3 DNA: TGTGCTAGCAGCTTAGGTGGGGCAGCCCAAGAGACCCAGTACTTC.

This chain connects TRBV7-8 to TRBJ1-5, with D hard to call. CDR3 length equals 15 residues. The V end was cut by 0 bases, the J end by 4 bases, with 10 bases between. Germline V gene lookup returns CDR1 SGHVS and CDR2 FQNEAQ. This CDR3 is CASSLALGGNQPQHF. In nucleotides, the CDR3 is TGTGCCAGCAGCTTAGCGCTCGGAGGAAATCAGCCCCAGCATTTT.

The chain employs TRBV18 and TRBJ1-2, with a possible D match to TRBD1 (6 bases). The CDR3 sequence is 13 residues long. With 3 bases removed from V and 6 bases from J, the gap between germline ends came to 11 bases. Germline V lookup: CDR1 KGHSH, CDR2 LQKENI. The CDR3 sequence: CASSPTRTDGYTF. The CDR3 coding sequence is TGTGCCAGCTCACCGACACGGACAGATGGCTACACCTTC.

The chain links TRBV6-5 to TRBJ2-3; D is perhaps TRBD2 (6 bases). Germline V lookup: CDR1 MNHEY, CDR2 SVGAGI. Trimming pared 4 bases from V and 3 bases from J, leaving 14 bases between. This CDR3 is 15 amino acids long. The CDR3 here is CASSWRGRVTDTQYF. DNA of the CDR3: TGTGCCAGCAGTTGGAGGGGTAGGGTAACAGATACGCAGTATTTT.

This chain joins TRBV19 and TRBJ2-1, with D maybe TRBD2 (6 bases). CDR1 and CDR2 (germline): LNHDA, SQIVND (reference sequence). Trimming stripped 5 bases from V and 0 bases from J, with 17 bases between. There are 17 residues in the CDR3. The CDR3 here is CASSSGLSISSYNEQFF. The CDR3 DNA sequence: TGTGCCAGTAGTTCGGGACTCTCGATAAGCTCCTACAATGAGCAGTTCTTC.

This chain joins TRBV24-1 and TRBJ2-7; tentative D call: TRBD1 (6 bases). The CDR3 contains 17 residues. V was cut by 9 bases and J by 2 bases, with 25 bases left in between. Per germline, CDR1 KGHDR and CDR2 SFDVKD. CDR3 bases: TGTGCCACCCAGCAGGGGTGGGGTAGAGGGACCCCCTACGAGCAGTACTTC. As protein: CATQQGWGRGTPYEQYF.

This clone was seen only a few times. The CDR3 region is CASSSGTGSNEQFF. The CDR3 DNA follows: TGCGCCAGCAGCTCCGGGACAGGGTCTAATGAGCAGTTCTTC. The chain carries TRBV5-1 and TRBJ2-1, with TRBD1 matching 9 bases. The CDR3 sequence is 14 residues long. Trimming took 3 bases from V and 7 from J; bases not matched to a gene: 5. CDR1 SGHRS and CDR2 YFSETQ come from the germline V gene.

CDR3 coding DNA: TGTGCCAGCCGACTAGCGGGAGACAAGAATGAGCAGTTCTTC. Translation gives CASRLAGDKNEQFF. The gene calls are TRBV6-5 and TRBJ2-1, with TRBD2 identical over 12 bases. CDR1 is MNHEY, CDR2 SVGAGI, per germline. The length of the CDR3 is 14 residues. Trimming cost V 8 bases and J 7 bases; bases outside gene matches: 6.

The chain combines TRBV30 with TRBJ1-3; tentative D call: TRBD1 (6 bases). CDR3 length equals 16 residues. CDR1 is GTSNPN and CDR2 is SVGIG in the germline V gene (reference sequence). Trimming shortened V by 5 bases and J by 0 bases, and 17 bases separated the two germline ends. The CDR3, as DNA: TGTGCCTGGGGGGATTTTCAGGGGACCTCTGGAAACACCATATATTTT. Protein product: CAWGDFQGTSGNTIYF. Together with reference TRBV30 and TRBJ1-3, the CDR3 gives the full variable domain: SQTIHQWPATLVQPVGSPLSLECTVEGTSNPNLYWYRQAAGRGLQLLFYSVGIGQISSEVPQNLSASRPQDRQFILSSKKLLLSDSGFYLCAWGDFQGTSGNTIYFGEGSWLTVV.

V is TRBV5-1 and J is TRBJ1-1; 7 bases match TRBD1. The length of the CDR3 is 16 residues. The germline V gene has CDR1 SGHRS and CDR2 YFSETQ. The V and J ends lost 3 bases and 2 bases, in that order; junction bases with no gene match: 10. The CDR3 here is CASSSSGTVYNTEAFF. The DNA of the CDR3 is TGCGCCAGCAGCTCCTCCGGGACAGTCTATAACACTGAAGCTTTCTTT.

By share, this clone counts as medium-sized. CDR3 sequence: CASAVERGNQPQHF. In nucleotides, the CDR3 is TGTGCCAGCGCCGTAGAGCGGGGCAATCAGCCCCAGCATTTT. This chain links TRBV2 with TRBJ1-5, with no clear D. The CDR3 runs to 14 residues. V lost 8 bases, J lost 2 bases, and 13 bases lay in between. Looked up from germline, CDR1 is SNHLY and CDR2 is FYNNEI.

This clone was detected only a few times. The chain links TRBV2 to TRBJ1-2; the match to TRBD1 covers 8 bases. The CDR3 is 13 amino acids. Germline V gene lookup returns CDR1 SNHLY and CDR2 FYNNEI. After removal of 7 bases from V and 8 bases from J, the junction contained 9 bases not matched to a gene. In DNA form, the CDR3 reads TGTGCCAGCATTTTAGGACAGGGAGGCGGCTACACCTTC. This codes for CASILGQGGGYTF.

In nucleotides, the CDR3 is TGTGCCAGCTCGCTGGGGGCGTTAAGCACAGATACGCAGTATTTT. This gives the protein CASSLGALSTDTQYF. This rearrangement joins TRBV18 to TRBJ2-3, with D perhaps matching TRBD1 (6 bases). Germline V gives CDR1 KGHSH, CDR2 LQKENI. The ends were cut back, 6 bases at V and 0 bases at J, with 13 bases in the middle. The CDR3 contains 15 residues.

V usage is TRBV7-9 and J usage is TRBJ2-2; D unresolved. CDR1 SEHNR and CDR2 FQNEAQ come from the germline V gene (reference sequence). The CDR3 spans 14 residues. V was clipped by 1 base and J by 1 base, with 4 bases between them. The CDR3, as DNA: TGTGCCAGCAGCTTAGTAGAGAACACCGGGGAGCTGTTTTTT. This translates into CASSLVENTGELFF.

The rearrangement links TRBV7-2 to TRBJ2-5, with TRBD2 identical over 7 bases. Trimming at V came to 5 bases and at J to 5 bases, leaving 8 bases not matched to a gene. The CDR3 contains 14 residues. Germline V gene lookup returns CDR1 SGHTA and CDR2 FQGNSA. CDR3 nucleotide sequence: TGTGCCAGCAGCGTCGGGACTACAAGTGAGACCCAGTACTTC. Its protein product is CASSVGTTSETQYF.

The rearrangement links TRBV6-5 to TRBJ1-2, with 9 bases fitting TRBD1. The germline V gene has CDR1 MNHEY and CDR2 SVGAGI. The CDR3 runs 13 residues. V trimming: 6 bases; J trimming: 6 bases; junction bases outside the gene matches: 5. CDR3: CASRQGARNGYTF. CDR3 coding DNA: TGTGCCAGCAGACAGGGGGCTAGGAATGGCTACACCTTC.

The chain employs TRBV12-5 and TRBJ1-1, with D tentatively TRBD1 (6 bases). CDR1 is LGHNT, CDR2 FRNRAP, per germline. The CDR3 consists of 16 residues. The germline V and J ends were trimmed by 1 base and 8 bases, with 20 bases remaining between them. The DNA for the CDR3 is TGTGCTAGTGGTTTGGCGTTCCTACCGACAGGTCGAGAAGCTTTCTTT. This translates into CASGLAFLPTGREAFF.

The CDR3 protein is CASSTSGIRTDTQYF. In DNA, the CDR3 is TGTGCCAGCAGCACTAGCGGGATACGCACAGATACGCAGTATTTT. The chain employs TRBV9 and TRBJ2-3; 10 positions agree with TRBD2. The CDR3 length is 15 residues. Unmatched junction bases numbered 3, after V lost 4 bases and J lost 1 base. Germline V gene sequence: CDR1 SGDLS, CDR2 YYNGEE. Drawing the rest from reference TRBV9 and TRBJ2-3, the complete variable domain is DSGVTQTPKHLITATGQRVTLRCSPRSGDLSVYWYQQSLDQGLQFLIQYYNGEERAKGNILERFSAQQFPDLHSELNLSSLELGDSALYFCASSTSGIRTDTQYFGPGTRLTVL.

The sample holds a few counts of this clone. The rearrangement uses TRBV6-2 or TRBV6-3 and TRBJ2-5; 13 bases are a match to TRBD2. The V segment lost 4 bases and the J segment 5 bases; nucleotides outside the gene matches: 7. This CDR3 is built from 16 residues. CDR1 is MNHEY, CDR2 SVGEGT, per germline. The CDR3 loop is CASSSRLAGGLETQYF. The CDR3 DNA is TGTGCCAGCAGTTCTCGACTAGCGGGAGGTCTGGAGACCCAGTACTTC.

This clone was picked up one time. The rearrangement joins TRBV19 to TRBJ2-1; tentative D call: TRBD2 (6 bases). CDR1 is LNHDA, CDR2 SQIVND, per germline (reference sequence). The CDR3 is made up of 12 amino acids. The V end was cut by 6 bases, the J end by 13 bases, with 16 bases between. CDR3 sequence reads: CASSESGTLQFF. CDR3 DNA sequence: TGTGCCAGTAGCGAATCCGGGACTCTTCAGTTCTTC.